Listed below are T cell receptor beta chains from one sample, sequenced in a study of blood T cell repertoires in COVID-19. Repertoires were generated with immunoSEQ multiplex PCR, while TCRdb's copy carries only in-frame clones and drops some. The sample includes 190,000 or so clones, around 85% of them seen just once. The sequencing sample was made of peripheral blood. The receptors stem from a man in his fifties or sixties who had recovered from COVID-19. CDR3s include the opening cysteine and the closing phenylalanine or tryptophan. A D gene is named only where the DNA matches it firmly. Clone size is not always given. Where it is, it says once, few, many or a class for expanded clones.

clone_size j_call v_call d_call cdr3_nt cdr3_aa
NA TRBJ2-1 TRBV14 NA TGTGCCAGCAGCCTGACTGGAGGGCGGGGCCACAATGAGCAGTTCTTC CASSLTGGRGHNEQFF
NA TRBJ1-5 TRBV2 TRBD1 TGTGCCAGCACCGACAGGGGGCTTGGTCAGCCCCAGCATTTT CASTDRGLGQPQHF
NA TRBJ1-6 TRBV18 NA TGTGCCAGCTCACCAATCTCAGGGTATAATTCACCCCTCCACTTT CASSPISGYNSPLHF
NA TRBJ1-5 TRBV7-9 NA TGTGCCAGCACCTATTTAGGGGATCCCCCGCATTTT CASTYLGDPPHF
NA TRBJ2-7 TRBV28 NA TGTGCCAGCAAAAGGGACGGGACACACTACGAGCAGTACTTC CASKRDGTHYEQYF
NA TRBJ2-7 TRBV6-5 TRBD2 TGTGCCAGCGGCTGGGGGGGGACCTACGAGCAGTACTTC CASGWGGTYEQYF
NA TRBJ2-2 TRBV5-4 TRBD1 TGTGCCAGCAGGATTGACAGGGAAGGCGGGGAGCTGTTTTTT CASRIDREGGELFF
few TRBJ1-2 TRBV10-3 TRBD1 TGTGCCATCAGTCAGGGGGACAACTATGGCTACACCTTC CAISQGDNYGYTF
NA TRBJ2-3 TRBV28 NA TGTGCCAGCAGTTTTGATCAAGGAGGACTGGATTTT CASSFDQGGLDF
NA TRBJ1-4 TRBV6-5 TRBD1 TGTGCCAGCAGGACAGGGCAATATAATGAAAAACTGTTTTTT CASRTGQYNEKLFF
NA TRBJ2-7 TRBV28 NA TGTGCCAGCAGAAGGATGGGCCCCTACGAGCAGTACTTC CASRRMGPYEQYF
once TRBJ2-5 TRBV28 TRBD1 TGTGCCAGCAACAAACAGGGGGTAGAGACCCAGTACTTC CASNKQGVETQYF
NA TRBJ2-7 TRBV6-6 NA TGTGCCAGCCGTCAAAAAGCACTCCCGCGCATTTTTACTTACGAGCAGTACTTC CASRQKALPRIFTYEQYF
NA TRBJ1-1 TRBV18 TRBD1 TGTGCCAGCTCCCTAAGGGACAGCAACACTGAAGCTTTCTTT CASSLRDSNTEAFF
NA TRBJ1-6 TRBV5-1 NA TGCGCCAGCAGGGTCGAAGGGGTAGCTTCACCCCTCCACTTT CASRVEGVASPLHF
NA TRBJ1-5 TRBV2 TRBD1 TGTGCCAGCAGACAGACAGGGGGTTGGCAGCCCCAGCATTTT CASRQTGGWQPQHF
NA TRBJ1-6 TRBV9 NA TGTGCCAGCACGAAGGGGGAGGGAAATAATTCACCCCTCCACTTT CASTKGEGNNSPLHF
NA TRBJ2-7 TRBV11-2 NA TGTGCCAGCAGCCCTGAGCCTAACTCCTACGAGCAGTACTTC CASSPEPNSYEQYF
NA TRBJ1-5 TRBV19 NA TGTGCCAGTAGTTCCAACAGGGATCGAGATCAGCCCCAGCATTTT CASSSNRDRDQPQHF
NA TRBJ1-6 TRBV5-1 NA TGCGCCAGCAGCGCGGATACAGGGCGGAATTCACCCCTCCACTTT CASSADTGRNSPLHF
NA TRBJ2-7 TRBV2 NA TGTGCCAGCAGTGCAGGGATGGTCTACGAGCAGTACTTC CASSAGMVYEQYF
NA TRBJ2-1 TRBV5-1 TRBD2 TGCGCCAGCAGCTTGTTTGCGGGGACTAACAATGAGCAGTTCTTC CASSLFAGTNNEQFF
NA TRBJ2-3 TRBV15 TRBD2 TGTGCCACCAGCAGAGATCAAGCGGGAGAGTTAGATACGCAGTATTTT CATSRDQAGELDTQYF
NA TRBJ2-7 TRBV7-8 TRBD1 TGTGCCAGCAGCCAAACGGGACAGACCTACGAGCAGTACTTC CASSQTGQTYEQYF
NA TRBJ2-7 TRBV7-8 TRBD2 TGTGCCAGCAGCTTAGCGGGAGGGCCCCACGAGCAGTACTTC CASSLAGGPHEQYF
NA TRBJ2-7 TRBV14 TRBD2 TGTGCCAGCAGCCGGACTAGCGGGAGTTCTTACGAGCAGTACTTC CASSRTSGSSYEQYF
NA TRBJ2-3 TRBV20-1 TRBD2 TGCAGTGCTAGTGGGGTCGTATGGCTAGCGGCGGAGGGGGATACGCAGTATTTT CSASGVVWLAAEGDTQYF
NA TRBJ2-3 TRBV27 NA TGTGCCAGTATTAAGACCGGGGATACGCAGTATTTT CASIKTGDTQYF
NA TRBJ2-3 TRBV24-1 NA TGTGCCACCAGTGAGCCTAGGTCAGATACGCAGTATTTT CATSEPRSDTQYF
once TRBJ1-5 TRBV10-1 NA TGCGCCAGCAGTGAAGGGGCGGATCAGCCCCAGCATTTT CASSEGADQPQHF
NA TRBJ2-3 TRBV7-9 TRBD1 TGTGCCAGCAGCCGCGGGACAGGCCTAGATACGCAGTATTTT CASSRGTGLDTQYF
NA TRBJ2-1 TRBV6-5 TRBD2 TGTGCCAGCGGGGAGCGGGAGATTGAGCAGTTCTTC CASGEREIEQFF
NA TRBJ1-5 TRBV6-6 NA TGTGCCAGCAGTTCCGGGGATCAGCCCCAGCATTTT CASSSGDQPQHF
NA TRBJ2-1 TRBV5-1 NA TGCGCCAGCAGCTTAGTTTCCAGCGACGTCAATGAGCAGTTCTTC CASSLVSSDVNEQFF
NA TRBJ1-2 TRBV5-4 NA TGTGCCAGCAGTCGGACAGCCTCTTATGGCTACACCTTC CASSRTASYGYTF
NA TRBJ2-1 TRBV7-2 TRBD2 TGTGCCAGCAGCTTAGGGTGGACTAGCGGGAGGATCTACAATGAGCAGTTCTTC CASSLGWTSGRIYNEQFF
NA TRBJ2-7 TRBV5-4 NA TGTGCCAGCAGCACCAGGAACGAGCAGTACTTC CASSTRNEQYF
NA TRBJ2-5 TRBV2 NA TGTGCCAGCAGTTCCCAAAGGGGGGGGCAGGAGACCCAGTACTTC CASSSQRGGQETQYF
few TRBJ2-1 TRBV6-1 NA TGTGCCAGCAGTGTCAATAGCGCAGCATCCTACAATGAGCAGTTCTTC CASSVNSAASYNEQFF
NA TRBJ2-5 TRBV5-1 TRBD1 TGCGCCAGCAGCCCGACGGACAGGGCGGGGGAGACCCAGTACTTC CASSPTDRAGETQYF
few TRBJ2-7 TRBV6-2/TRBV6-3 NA TGTGCCAGCAGCACCGACAGCCCCTACGAGCAGTACTTC CASSTDSPYEQYF